This T cell receptor beta chain originates from a study of T cells expressing NK-cell markers. Using the 5' RACE reads, TCRdb records one entry per CDR3 protein without DNA. The sample table includes about 150,000 distinct CDR3 sequences. This CDR3 is built from 12 residues. Per the germline V gene, CDR1 is MNHEY and CDR2 is SVGAGI. The receptor was isolated from a woman in her 50s in good health. The sequenced material came from blood T cells: a sorted CD56 or NKG2C T cell subset, CD4+ or CD8+ T cells, or bulk PBMC T cells (not recorded which). The V and J genes are TRBV6-5 and TRBJ1-1. The CDR3: CATAAGNTEAFF.